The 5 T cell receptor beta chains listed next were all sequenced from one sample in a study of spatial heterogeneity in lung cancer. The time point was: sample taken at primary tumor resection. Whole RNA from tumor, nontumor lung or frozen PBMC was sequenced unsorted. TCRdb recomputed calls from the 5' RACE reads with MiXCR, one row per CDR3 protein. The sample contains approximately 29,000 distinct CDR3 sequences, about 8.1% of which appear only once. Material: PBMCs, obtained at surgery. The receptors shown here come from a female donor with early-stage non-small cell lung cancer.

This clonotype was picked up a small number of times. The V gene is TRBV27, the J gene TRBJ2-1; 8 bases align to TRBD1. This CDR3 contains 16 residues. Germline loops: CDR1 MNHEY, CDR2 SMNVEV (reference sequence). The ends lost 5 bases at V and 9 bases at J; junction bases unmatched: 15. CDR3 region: CASSTYPGQGRGEQFF. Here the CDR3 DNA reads TGTGCCAGCAGTACATATCCCGGACAGGGTCGTGGTGAGCAGTTCTTC.

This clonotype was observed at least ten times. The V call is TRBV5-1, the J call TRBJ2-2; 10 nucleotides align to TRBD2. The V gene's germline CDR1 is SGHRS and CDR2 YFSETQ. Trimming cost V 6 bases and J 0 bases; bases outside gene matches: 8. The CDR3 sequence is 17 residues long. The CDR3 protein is CASTQGTSVTNTGELFF. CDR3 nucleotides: TGCGCCAGCACCCAAGGGACTAGCGTAACGAACACCGGGGAGCTGTTTTTT.

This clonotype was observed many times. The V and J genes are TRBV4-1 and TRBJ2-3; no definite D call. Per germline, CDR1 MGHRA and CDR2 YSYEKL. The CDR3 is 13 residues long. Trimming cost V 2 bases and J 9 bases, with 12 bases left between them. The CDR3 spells CASSQLDPPTQYF. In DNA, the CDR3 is TGCGCCAGCAGCCAACTCGACCCCCCAACGCAGTATTTT.

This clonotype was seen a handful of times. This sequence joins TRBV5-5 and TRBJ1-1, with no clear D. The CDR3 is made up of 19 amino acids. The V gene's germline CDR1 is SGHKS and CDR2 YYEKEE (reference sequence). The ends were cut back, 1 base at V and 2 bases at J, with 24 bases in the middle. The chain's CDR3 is CASSLLTTHTPTVNTEAFF. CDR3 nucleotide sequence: TGTGCCAGCAGCTTGTTAACTACACATACCCCAACCGTTAACACTGAAGCTTTCTTT.

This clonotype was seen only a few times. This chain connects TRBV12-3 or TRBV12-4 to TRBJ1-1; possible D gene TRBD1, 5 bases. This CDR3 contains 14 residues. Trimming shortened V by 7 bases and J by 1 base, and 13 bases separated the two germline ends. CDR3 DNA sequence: TGTGCCAGCACCCCCGGGGGGAGGAACACTGAAGCTTTCTTT. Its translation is CASTPGGRNTEAFF.